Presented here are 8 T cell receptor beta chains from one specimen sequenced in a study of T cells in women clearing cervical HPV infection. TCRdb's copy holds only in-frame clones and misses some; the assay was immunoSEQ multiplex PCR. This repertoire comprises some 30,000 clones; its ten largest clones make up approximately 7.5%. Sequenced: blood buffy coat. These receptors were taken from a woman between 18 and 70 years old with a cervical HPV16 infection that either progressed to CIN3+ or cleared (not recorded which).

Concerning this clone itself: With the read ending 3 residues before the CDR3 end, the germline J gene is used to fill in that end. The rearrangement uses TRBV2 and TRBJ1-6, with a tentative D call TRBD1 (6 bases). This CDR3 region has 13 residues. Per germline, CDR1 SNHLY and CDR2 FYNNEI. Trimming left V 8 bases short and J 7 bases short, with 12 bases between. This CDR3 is CASETGTNSPLHF. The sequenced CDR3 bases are TGTGCCAGCGAAACAGGGACCAATTCACCC.

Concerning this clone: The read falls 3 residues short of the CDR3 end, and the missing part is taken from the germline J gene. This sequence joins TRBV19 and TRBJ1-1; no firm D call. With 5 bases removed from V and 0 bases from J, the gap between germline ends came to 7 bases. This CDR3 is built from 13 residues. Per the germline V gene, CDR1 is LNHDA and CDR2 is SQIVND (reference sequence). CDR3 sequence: CASSGQVNTEAFF. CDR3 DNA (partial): TGTGCCAGTAGTGGGCAGGTGAACACTGAA. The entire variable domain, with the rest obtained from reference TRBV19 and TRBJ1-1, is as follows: DGGITQSPKYLFRKEGQNVTLSCEQNLNHDAMYWYRQDPGQGLRLIYYSQIVNDFQKGDIAEGYSVSREKKESFPLTVTSAQKNPTAFYLCASSGQVNTEAFFGQGTRLTVV.

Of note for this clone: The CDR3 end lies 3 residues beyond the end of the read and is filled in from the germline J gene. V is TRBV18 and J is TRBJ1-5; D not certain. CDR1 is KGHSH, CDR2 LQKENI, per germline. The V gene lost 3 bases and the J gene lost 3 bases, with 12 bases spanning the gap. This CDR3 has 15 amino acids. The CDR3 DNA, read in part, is TGTGCCAGCTCACCGCAGCGGGGAAACAATCAGCCC. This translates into CASSPQRGNNQP. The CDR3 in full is CASSPQRGNNQPQHF.

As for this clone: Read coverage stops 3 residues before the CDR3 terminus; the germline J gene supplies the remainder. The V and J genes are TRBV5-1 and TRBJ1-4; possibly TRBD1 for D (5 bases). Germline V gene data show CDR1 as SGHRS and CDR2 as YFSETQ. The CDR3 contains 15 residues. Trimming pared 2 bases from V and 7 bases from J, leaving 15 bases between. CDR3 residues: CASSFTGIQAEKLFF. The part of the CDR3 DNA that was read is TGCGCCAGCAGCTTCACAGGAATCCAGGCTGAAAAA.

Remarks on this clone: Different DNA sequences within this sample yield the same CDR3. Partial CDR3 DNA: TGTGCCTACCGGACAGGACCACGCACCCTCTCTGGAAACACC. It codes for CAYRTGPRTLSGNT. The CDR3 in its entirety is CAYRTGPRTLSGNTIYF. V and J are TRBV30 and TRBJ1-3, with 7 nucleotides matching TRBD1. Sequencing ends 3 residues short of the CDR3 end; the germline J gene provides the rest. CDR1 and CDR2 from the germline V gene are GTSNPN and SVGIG (reference sequence). The CDR3 sequence is 17 residues long. V lost 7 bases and J lost 0; bases outside the gene matches: 15.

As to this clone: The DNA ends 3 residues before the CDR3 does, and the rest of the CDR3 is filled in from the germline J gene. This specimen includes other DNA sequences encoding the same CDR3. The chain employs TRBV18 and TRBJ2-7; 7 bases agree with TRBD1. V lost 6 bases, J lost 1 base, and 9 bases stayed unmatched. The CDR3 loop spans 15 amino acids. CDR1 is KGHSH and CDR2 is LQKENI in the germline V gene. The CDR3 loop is CASSSLSRGSYEQYF. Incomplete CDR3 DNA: TGTGCCAGCTCCTCGCTAAGCAGGGGGTCCTACGAG.

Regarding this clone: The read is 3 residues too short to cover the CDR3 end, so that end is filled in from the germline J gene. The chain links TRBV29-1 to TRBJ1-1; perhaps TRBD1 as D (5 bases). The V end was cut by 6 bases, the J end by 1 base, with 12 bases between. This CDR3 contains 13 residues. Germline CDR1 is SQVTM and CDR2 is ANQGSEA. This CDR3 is CSVRAQGNTEAFF. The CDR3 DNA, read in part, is TGCAGCGTCAGGGCCCAGGGGAACACTGAA.

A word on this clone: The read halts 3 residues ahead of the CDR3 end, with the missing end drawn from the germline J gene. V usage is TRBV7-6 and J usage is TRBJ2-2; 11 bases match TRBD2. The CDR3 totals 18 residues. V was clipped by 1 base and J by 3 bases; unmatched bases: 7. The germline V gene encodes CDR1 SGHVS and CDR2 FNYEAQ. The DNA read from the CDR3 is TGTGCCAGCAGCTTAGATGATCTAGCGGGGGGCCACACCGGGGAG. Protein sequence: CASSLDDLAGGHTGE. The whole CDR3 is CASSLDDLAGGHTGELFF.